This T cell receptor beta chain was captured in a study of blood T cell repertoires in COVID-19. On the study more broadly: There were acute and convalescent COVID-19 samples, and they came from the United States, Italy and Spain.

Germline V gene data show CDR1 as LGHDT and CDR2 as YNNKEL (reference sequence). CDR3 length: 13 residues. J gave up 7 bases and V 4 bases, and 3 bases lay outside the gene matches. Some clones are missing from TCRdb's copy, which holds only in-frame ones; the method was immunoSEQ multiplex PCR. The data contain some 130,000 clones, more than 70% of them singletons. Participants spanned ages about 18 to 90 years and resided in around 25 US areas. The TCR originated in a man in his forties or fifties with acute COVID-19. Sequencing input: PBMCs or T cells enriched from blood (not recorded which). V gene TRBV3-1 (or the pseudogene TRBV3-2) combines with J gene TRBJ2-1; TRBD1 matches 8 bases. The CDR3 here is CASSPRGLNEQFF. In nucleotides, the CDR3 is TGTGCCAGCAGCCCCAGGGGGCTGAATGAGCAGTTCTTC.